This passage covers 25 T cell receptor beta chains from one sample sequenced in a study of quantifying T cell responses using KT2 cells. Across the whole study: TCR alpha and beta constant-region primers primed reverse transcription of RNA.

A single-stranded UMI oligo with SP2 sequence was ligated to cDNA 3' ends. An equimolar mix of RC1.1 and RC1.2 primed the beta chain across TRBC1 and TRBC2. One entry per CDR3 protein, called by TCRdb with MiXCR from the UMI-ligation and nested PCR reads. In the table there are about 33,000 distinct CDR3 sequences, around 10% of which are singletons. Sequencing was performed on PBMCs spiked with cells of the T cell clone KT2. The receptor source for this set is a human donor.

The chain links TRBV11-3 to TRBJ1-1; TRBD1 matches 8 bases. This CDR3 is 15 amino acids long. V lost 5 bases and J lost 4; bases outside the gene matches: 9. Germline loops: CDR1 SGHNT, CDR2 YENEEA. The CDR3 DNA follows: TGTGCCAGCAGCCCCCGGACAGGGTGGAGCACTGAAGCTTTCTTT. Translation: CASSPRTGWSTEAFF.

The sample holds a few counts of this clonotype. The chain is built from TRBV7-8 and TRBJ1-1; a weak D match, TRBD1 (5 bases). V was pared by 5 bases and J by 6 bases, with 19 bases between. The length of the CDR3 is 15 residues. Germline loops: CDR1 SGHVS, CDR2 FQNEAQ. This chain's CDR3 is CASSPRAGQGAEAFF. The CDR3 region has the DNA TGTGCCAGCAGCCCGAGGGCGGGCCAAGGGGCTGAAGCTTTCTTT.

This chain connects TRBV4-2 to TRBJ2-1; D remains unclear. The CDR3 has 15 residues. From germline, CDR1 is LGHNA and CDR2 YNFKEQ. The V end was cut by 0 bases, the J end by 5 bases, with 11 bases between. In nucleotides, the CDR3 is TGTGCCAGCAGCCAAGATATGGGGTCCCACAATGAGCAGTTCTTC. The encoded protein is CASSQDMGSHNEQFF.

This chain's CDR3 is CASRGQGRNQPQHF. The DNA for the CDR3 is TGCGCCAGCAGAGGACAGGGCCGCAATCAGCCCCAGCATTTT. The chain recombines TRBV10-2 with TRBJ1-5, with 8 bases matching TRBD1. Germline V gene data show CDR1 as WSHSY and CDR2 as SAAADI. The CDR3 is made up of 14 amino acids. Trimming took 6 bases from V and 2 from J; bases not matched to a gene: 3.

By frequency in the sample, this clonotype is medium-sized. The V call is TRBV19, the J call TRBJ1-5, with 7 bases aligning to TRBD1. The CDR3 loop spans 15 amino acids. Germline V lookup: CDR1 LNHDA, CDR2 SQIVND (reference sequence). After removal of 9 bases from V and 0 bases from J, the junction contained 8 bases not matched to a gene. For the CDR3, the DNA is TGTGCCAGCTCCCGTACAGGGGATAGCAATCAGCCCCAGCATTTT. Amino acid sequence: CASSRTGDSNQPQHF.

This sequence joins TRBV20-1 and TRBJ2-1; 12 positions match TRBD2. The germline gives CDR1 DFQATT, CDR2 SNEGSKA (reference sequence). The CDR3 contains 18 residues. Trimming removed 2 bases from V and 1 base from J; junction bases left unmatched: 9. Here the CDR3 DNA reads TGCAGTGCTAGAAGGGCTAGCGGGAGGGCCATATCCTACAATGAGCAGTTCTTC. Amino acid sequence: CSARRASGRAISYNEQFF.

The sample holds a few counts of this clonotype. J is TRBJ1-6 and V is TRBV3-1; 8 nucleotides agree with TRBD1. CDR1 is LGHDT, CDR2 YNNKEL, per germline (reference sequence). This CDR3 has 16 residues. V shed 1 base, J shed 6 bases, and the junction held 5 bases outside the gene matches. In nucleotides, the CDR3 is TGTGCCAGCAGCCAAGGAGGGACAGGCCTTAATTCACCCCTCCACTTT. The encoded protein is CASSQGGTGLNSPLHF.

The genes are TRBV7-2 and TRBJ1-5; no firm D call. V was cut by 2 bases and J by 0 bases, with 5 bases left in between. Germline V gene lookup returns CDR1 SGHTA and CDR2 FQGNSA. The CDR3 runs 14 residues. This CDR3 is CASSLSNSNQPQHF. For the CDR3, the DNA is TGTGCCAGCAGCTTATCCAATAGCAATCAGCCCCAGCATTTT.

This clonotype was observed at least ten times. The gene calls are TRBV7-3 and TRBJ1-1, with D perhaps matching TRBD1 (6 bases). Germline CDR1 is SGHTA and CDR2 is FQGTGA. The CDR3 extends over 14 amino acids. The V end lost 2 bases, the J end lost 1 base, and 8 bases lay between the germline ends. The CDR3 bases are TGTGCCAGCAGCTTACAGGGGTCGAACACTGAAGCTTTCTTT. It specifies CASSLQGSNTEAFF. Full variable domain (remainder filled in from reference TRBV7-3 and TRBJ1-1): GAGVSQTPSNKVTEKGKYVELRCDPISGHTALYWYRQSLGQGPEFLIYFQGTGAADDSGLPNDRFFAVRPEGSVSTLKIQRTERGDSAVYLCASSLQGSNTEAFFGQGTRLTVV.

In this sample, this clonotype turned up many times. The conserved closing phenylalanine or tryptophan is absent in this CDR3, likely reflecting a read error. The limits of the CDR3 on the DNA are not certain, so only TCRdb's listed CDR3 is given. The V and J genes are TRBV7-2 and TRBJ2-1; TRBD2 was called by the table and not checked on the DNA. The CDR3 length equals 16 residues, ends included. Germline V gene lookup returns CDR1 SGHTA and CDR2 FQGNSA. The CDR3 protein is CASIPYPENEQFFGLG.

This clonotype showed up many times. V usage is TRBV15 and J usage is TRBJ1-6, with no clear D. The CDR3 is 13 amino acids. The germline CDR1 and CDR2 sequences are LNHNV and YYDKDF (reference sequence). The V end was cut by 5 bases, the J end by 10 bases, with 12 bases between. CDR3 sequence (DNA): TGTGCCACCAGCCCTCGAAGTGAATCACCCCTCCACTTT. As protein: CATSPRSESPLHF. The variable domain in full, with the rest retrieved from reference TRBV15 and TRBJ1-6, is DAMVIQNPRYQVTQFGKPVTLSCSQTLNHNVMYWYQQKSSQAPKLLFHYYDKDFNNEADTPDNFQSRRPNTSFCFLDIRSPGLGDTAMYLCATSPRSESPLHFGNGTRLTVT.

This clonotype has at least ten counts. The V gene is TRBV4-1, the J gene TRBJ2-1; D uncertain. This CDR3 is built from 16 residues. Trimming took 1 base from V and 7 from J, leaving 17 bases between them. Germline V gene data show CDR1 as MGHRA and CDR2 as YSYEKL. CDR3 sequence reads: CASSQVGELRRNEQFF. CDR3 coding DNA: TGCGCCAGCAGCCAAGTTGGGGAACTGCGGCGTAATGAGCAGTTCTTC.

In its sample, this clonotype was seen many times. The chain carries TRBV9 and TRBJ2-1, with D unresolved. Germline CDR1 is SGDLS and CDR2 is YYNGEE. Deletions cut 4 bases from V and 0 bases from J, with 17 bases between. The CDR3 totals 17 residues. The CDR3 protein is CASSTERYGSSYNEQFF. CDR3 DNA sequence: TGTGCCAGCAGCACCGAGCGATACGGAAGCTCCTACAATGAGCAGTTCTTC.

This clonotype was seen repeatedly, ten times or more. This sequence joins TRBV7-3 and TRBJ2-1; 7 bases map to TRBD2. Trimming cost V 1 base and J 4 bases; bases outside gene matches: 10. Per germline, CDR1 SGHTA and CDR2 FQGTGA. This CDR3 spans 17 amino acids. The CDR3 loop is CASSLSSGGSMYNEQFF. The CDR3 DNA sequence: TGTGCCAGCAGCTTAAGTTCCGGCGGGAGCATGTACAATGAGCAGTTCTTC.

The chain employs TRBV2 and TRBJ2-3; D not resolved. The germline gives CDR1 SNHLY, CDR2 FYNNEI. CDR3 length equals 13 residues. Trimming shortened V by 0 bases and J by 7 bases, and 8 bases separated the two germline ends. The CDR3 DNA reads as TGTGCCAGCAGTGAAGCTTTGGTCTATACGCAGTATTTT. Translated: CASSEALVYTQYF.

The chain combines TRBV20-1 with TRBJ1-5; 9 bases map to TRBD1. Germline V lookup: CDR1 DFQATT, CDR2 SNEGSKA (reference sequence). This CDR3 region has 14 residues. V was clipped by 5 bases and J by 2 bases; unmatched bases: 4. This chain's CDR3 is CSAGDREGNQPQHF. CDR3 DNA sequence: TGCAGTGCTGGGGACAGGGAAGGCAATCAGCCCCAGCATTTT.

The sample holds a few counts of this clonotype. The chain is built from TRBV7-9 and TRBJ1-2, with 10 nucleotides matching TRBD1. In germline, CDR1 is SEHNR, CDR2 FQNEAQ (reference sequence). Trimming removed 6 bases from V and 8 bases from J; junction bases left unmatched: 15. The CDR3 has 16 amino acids. The CDR3 DNA reads as TGTGCCAGCAGATCAGAAGTACGGGGGACAGGGGACGGCTACACCTTC. Translating gives CASRSEVRGTGDGYTF.

There are many counts of this clonotype. The chain has TRBV5-1 and TRBJ2-3; 11 nucleotides agree with TRBD1. The junction had 8 bases not matched to a gene; V was cut back by 8 bases and J by 3 bases. This CDR3 has 15 amino acids. Germline lookup yields CDR1 SGHRS and CDR2 YFSETQ. The CDR3 region is CASKRGQGATDTQYF. The CDR3 coding sequence is TGCGCCAGTAAGCGCGGACAGGGGGCAACAGATACGCAGTATTTT.

The chain recombines TRBV12-3 or TRBV12-4 with TRBJ2-6, with unresolved D. This CDR3 has 16 residues. V was clipped by 6 bases and J by 0 bases, with 12 bases between them. The CDR3 here is CASRKVPSSGANVLTF. Here the CDR3 DNA reads TGTGCCAGCAGAAAGGTACCATCCTCTGGGGCCAACGTCCTGACTTTC.

This clonotype was detected ten times or more. V usage is TRBV5-1 and J usage is TRBJ1-1; TRBD1 might be the D (6 bases). CDR1 SGHRS and CDR2 YFSETQ come from the germline V gene. The CDR3 contains 14 residues. The V and J ends lost 4 bases and 4 bases respectively, with 14 bases between them. The CDR3 reads CASSPTGQGTEAFF. The CDR3 DNA reads TGCGCCAGCAGCCCTACAGGGCAGGGCACTGAAGCTTTCTTT.

In its sample, this clonotype was seen many times. J is TRBJ2-5 and V is TRBV7-9; D is undetermined. Germline V gene lookup returns CDR1 SEHNR and CDR2 FQNEAQ (reference sequence). The CDR3 totals 11 residues. The ends were cut back, 4 bases at V and 0 bases at J, with 0 bases in the middle. CDR3 protein: CASSYQETQYF. The CDR3 coding sequence is TGTGCCAGCAGCTACCAAGAGACCCAGTACTTC.

The chain couples TRBV21-1 to TRBJ1-1; the D call TRBD1 from the table was never checked on the DNA. TRBV21-1 is labeled a pseudogene. The CDR3 totals 11 residues. The CDR3 here is CASSKGGRAFF. The CDR3 region has the DNA TGTGCCAGCAGCAAAGGGGGGAGAGCTTTCTTT.

The sample holds a few counts of this clonotype. The rearrangement joins TRBV12-3 or TRBV12-4 to TRBJ2-1, with 10 bases fitting TRBD2. The CDR3 covers 15 residues. Unmatched junction bases numbered 6, after V lost 5 bases and J lost 5 bases. The CDR3 region is CASSRTSGVNNEQFF. CDR3 in DNA: TGTGCCAGCAGTCGAACTAGCGGGGTCAACAATGAGCAGTTCTTC.

There are many counts of this clonotype. The V gene is TRBV29-1, the J gene TRBJ1-1; TRBD1 matches 11 bases. V lost 7 bases, J lost 5 bases, and 9 bases stayed unmatched. Germline CDR1 is SQVTM and CDR2 is ANQGSEA. This CDR3 region has 14 residues. The CDR3 loop is CSAQSDRGRTEAFF. Written as DNA, the CDR3 is TGCAGCGCCCAATCGGACAGGGGGCGGACTGAAGCTTTCTTT.

The sample holds many counts of this clonotype. The chain combines TRBV12-3 or TRBV12-4 with TRBJ1-1, with D tentatively TRBD1 (6 bases). The CDR3 covers 13 residues. V was trimmed by 8 bases and J by 7 bases, leaving 17 bases between them. CDR3 region: CASGGQLNGEAFF. CDR3 bases: TGTGCCAGCGGGGGACAATTGAACGGTGAAGCTTTCTTT.